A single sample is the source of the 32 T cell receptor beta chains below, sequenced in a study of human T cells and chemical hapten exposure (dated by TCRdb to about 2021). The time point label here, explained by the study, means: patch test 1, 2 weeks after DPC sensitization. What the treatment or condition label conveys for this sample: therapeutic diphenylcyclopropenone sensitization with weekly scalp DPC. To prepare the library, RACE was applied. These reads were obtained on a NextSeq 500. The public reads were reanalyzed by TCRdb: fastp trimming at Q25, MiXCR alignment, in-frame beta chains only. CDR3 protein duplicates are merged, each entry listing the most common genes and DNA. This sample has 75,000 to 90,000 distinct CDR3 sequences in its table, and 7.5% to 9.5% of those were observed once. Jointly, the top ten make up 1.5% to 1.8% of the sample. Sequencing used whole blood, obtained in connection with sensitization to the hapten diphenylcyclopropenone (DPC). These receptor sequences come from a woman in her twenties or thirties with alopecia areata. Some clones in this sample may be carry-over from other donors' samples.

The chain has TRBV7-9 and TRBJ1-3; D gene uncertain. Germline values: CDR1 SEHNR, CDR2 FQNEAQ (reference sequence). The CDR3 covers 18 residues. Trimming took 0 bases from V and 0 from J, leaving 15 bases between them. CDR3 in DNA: TGTGCCAGCAGCTTAGCGGGTGGACGGCTAACCTCTGGAAACACCATATATTTT. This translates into CASSLAGGRLTSGNTIYF.

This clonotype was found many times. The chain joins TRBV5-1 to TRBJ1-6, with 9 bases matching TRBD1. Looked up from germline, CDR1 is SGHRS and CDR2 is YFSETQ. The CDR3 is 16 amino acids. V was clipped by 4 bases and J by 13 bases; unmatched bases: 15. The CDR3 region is CASSQGQGEGGWPLHF. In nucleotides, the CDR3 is TGCGCCAGCAGCCAGGGACAGGGCGAGGGGGGATGGCCCCTCCACTTT.

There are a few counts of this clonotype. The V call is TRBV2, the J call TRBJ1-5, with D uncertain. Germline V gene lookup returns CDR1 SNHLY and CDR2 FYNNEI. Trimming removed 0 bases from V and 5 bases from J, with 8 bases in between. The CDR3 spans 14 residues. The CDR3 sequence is CASSEAAAYQPQHF. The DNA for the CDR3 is TGTGCCAGCAGTGAAGCGGCAGCCTATCAGCCCCAGCATTTT.

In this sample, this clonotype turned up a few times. The CDR3, as DNA: TGTGCCAGCAGCTTAGATTTCGGGAACTACGAGCAGTACTTC. Translating it yields CASSLDFGNYEQYF. The chain links TRBV11-3 to TRBJ2-7; D possibly corresponds to TRBD2 (5 bases). Per the germline V gene, CDR1 is SGHNT and CDR2 is YENEEA. Trimming took off 0 bases at V and 3 bases at J, with 9 bases between the two ends. The CDR3 length is 14 residues.

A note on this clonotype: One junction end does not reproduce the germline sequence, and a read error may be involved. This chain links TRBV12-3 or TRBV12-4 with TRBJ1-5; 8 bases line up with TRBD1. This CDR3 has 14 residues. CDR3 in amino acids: CASSLGQGLESQNF. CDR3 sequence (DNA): TGTGCCAGCAGTTTAGGACAGGGGCTTGAGTCCCAGAATTTT.

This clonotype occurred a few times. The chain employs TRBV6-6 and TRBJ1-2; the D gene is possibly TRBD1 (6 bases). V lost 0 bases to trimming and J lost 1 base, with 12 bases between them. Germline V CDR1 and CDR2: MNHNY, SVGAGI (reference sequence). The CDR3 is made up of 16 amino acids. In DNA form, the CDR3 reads TGTGCCAGCAGTTACTCCTCAAGGGGGGATAACTATGGCTACACCTTC. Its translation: CASSYSSRGDNYGYTF.

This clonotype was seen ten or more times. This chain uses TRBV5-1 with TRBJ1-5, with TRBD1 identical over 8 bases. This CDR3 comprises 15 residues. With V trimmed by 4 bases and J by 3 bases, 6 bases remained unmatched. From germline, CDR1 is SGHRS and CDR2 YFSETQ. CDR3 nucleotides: TGCGCCAGCAGCGCGCTGACAGGGGCCAATCAGCCCCAGCATTTT. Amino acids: CASSALTGANQPQHF.

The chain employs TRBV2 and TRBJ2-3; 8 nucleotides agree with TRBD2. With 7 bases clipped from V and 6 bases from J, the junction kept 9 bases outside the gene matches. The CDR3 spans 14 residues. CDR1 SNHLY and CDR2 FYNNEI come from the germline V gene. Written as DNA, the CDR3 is TGTGCCAGCACCGGTAGCGGGGCGAGGGATACGCAGTATTTT. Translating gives CASTGSGARDTQYF.

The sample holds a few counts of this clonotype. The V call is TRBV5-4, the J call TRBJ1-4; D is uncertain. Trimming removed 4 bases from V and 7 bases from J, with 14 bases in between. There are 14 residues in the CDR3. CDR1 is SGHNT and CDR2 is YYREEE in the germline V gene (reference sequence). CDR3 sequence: CASSPAGRGEKLFF. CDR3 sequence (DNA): TGTGCCAGCAGCCCTGCAGGCCGGGGTGAAAAACTGTTTTTT.

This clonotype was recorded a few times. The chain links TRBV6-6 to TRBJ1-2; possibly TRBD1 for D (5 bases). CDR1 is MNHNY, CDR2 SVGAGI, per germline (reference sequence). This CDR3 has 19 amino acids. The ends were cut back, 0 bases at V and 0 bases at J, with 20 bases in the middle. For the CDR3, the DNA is TGTGCCAGCAGTTACTCACCTGGGACGGCGAACCAAACTAACTATGGCTACACCTTC. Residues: CASSYSPGTANQTNYGYTF.

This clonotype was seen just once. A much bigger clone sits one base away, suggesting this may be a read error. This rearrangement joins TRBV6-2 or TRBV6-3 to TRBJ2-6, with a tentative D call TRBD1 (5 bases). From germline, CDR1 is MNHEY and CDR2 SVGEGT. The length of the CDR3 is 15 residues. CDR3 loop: CASSHFKNGANILTF. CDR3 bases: TGTGCCAGCAGCCACTTCAAAAATGGGGCCAACATCCTGACTTTC.

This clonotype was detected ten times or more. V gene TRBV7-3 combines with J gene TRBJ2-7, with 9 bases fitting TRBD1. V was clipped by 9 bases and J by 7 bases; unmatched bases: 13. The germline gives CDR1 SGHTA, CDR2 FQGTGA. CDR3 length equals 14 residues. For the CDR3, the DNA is TGTGCCAGTTCGACCGGGACAGGGTCGAGAGAGCAGTACTTC. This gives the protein CASSTGTGSREQYF.

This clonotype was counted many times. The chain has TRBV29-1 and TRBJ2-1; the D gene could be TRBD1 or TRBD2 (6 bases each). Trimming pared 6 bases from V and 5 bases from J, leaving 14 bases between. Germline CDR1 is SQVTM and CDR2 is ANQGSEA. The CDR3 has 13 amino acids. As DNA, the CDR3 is TGCAGCGTCGCCGGGGGCCCTCACAATGAGCAGTTCTTC. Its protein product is CSVAGGPHNEQFF.

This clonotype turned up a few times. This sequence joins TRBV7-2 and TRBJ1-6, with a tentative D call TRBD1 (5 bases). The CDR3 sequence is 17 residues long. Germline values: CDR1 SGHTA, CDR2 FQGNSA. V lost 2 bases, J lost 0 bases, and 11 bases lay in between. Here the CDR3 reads CASSLQGDLSYNSPLHF. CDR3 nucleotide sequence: TGTGCCAGCAGCTTACAGGGCGACCTCTCCTATAATTCACCCCTCCACTTT.

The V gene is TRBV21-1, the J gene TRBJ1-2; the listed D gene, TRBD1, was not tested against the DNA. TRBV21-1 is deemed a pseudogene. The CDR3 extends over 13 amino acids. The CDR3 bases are TGTGCCAGCAGACAGGGGGCTGACTATGGCTACACCTTC. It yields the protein CASRQGADYGYTF.

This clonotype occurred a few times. CDR3 in DNA: TGTGCCAGCAGCCGAAATTCCCATCCCACCAACCGGGACAGGGGCAATGAGCAGTTCTTC. Translating it yields CASSRNSHPTNRDRGNEQFF. The chain is built from TRBV3-1 and TRBJ2-1, with 10 bases lining up with TRBD1. The CDR3 length is 20 residues. Germline values: CDR1 LGHDT, CDR2 YNNKEL (reference sequence). The trim removed 4 bases at V and 6 bases at J, leaving 21 bases unmatched.

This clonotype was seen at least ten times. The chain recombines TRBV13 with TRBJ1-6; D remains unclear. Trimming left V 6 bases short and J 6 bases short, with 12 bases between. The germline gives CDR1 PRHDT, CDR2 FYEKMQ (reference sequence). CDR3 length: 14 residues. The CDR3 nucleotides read TGTGCCAGCAGTCGAGGGCGGCCTAATTCACCCCTCCACTTT. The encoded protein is CASSRGRPNSPLHF.

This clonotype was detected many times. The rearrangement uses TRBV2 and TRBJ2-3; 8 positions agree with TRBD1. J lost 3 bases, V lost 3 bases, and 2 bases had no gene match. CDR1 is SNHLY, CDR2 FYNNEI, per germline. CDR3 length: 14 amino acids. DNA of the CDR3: TGTGCCAGCAGTGACAGGGGGCTAACAGATACGCAGTATTTT. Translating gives CASSDRGLTDTQYF. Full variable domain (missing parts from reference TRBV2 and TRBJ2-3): EPEVTQTPSHQVTQMGQEVILRCVPISNHLYFYWYRQILGQKVEFLVSFYNNEISEKSEIFDDQFSVERPDGSNFTLKIRSTKLEDSAMYFCASSDRGLTDTQYFGPGTRLTVL.

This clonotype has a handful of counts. In DNA form, the CDR3 reads TGCAGCTACAGGGTGACCGGGGAGCTGTTTTTT. It encodes CSYRVTGELFF. The rearrangement joins TRBV29-1 to TRBJ2-2, with D maybe TRBD1 (6 bases). CDR3 length equals 11 residues. The germline V gene encodes CDR1 SQVTM and CDR2 ANQGSEA. Trimming cost V 8 bases and J 5 bases, with 9 bases left between them.

The CDR3 nucleotides are TGCAGCGTTGAGGGAAGGGGCATGAAGGGAGATACGCAGTATTTT. Translation: CSVEGRGMKGDTQYF. The chain carries TRBV29-1 and TRBJ2-3; a weak D match, TRBD1 (5 bases). This CDR3 has 15 amino acids. From germline, CDR1 is SQVTM and CDR2 ANQGSEA. V was pared by 3 bases and J by 5 bases, with 18 bases between.

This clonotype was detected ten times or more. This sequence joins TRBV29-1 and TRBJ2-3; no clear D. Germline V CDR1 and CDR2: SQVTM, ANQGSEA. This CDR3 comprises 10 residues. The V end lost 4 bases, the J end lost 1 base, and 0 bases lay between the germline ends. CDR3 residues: CSVGTDTQYF. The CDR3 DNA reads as TGCAGCGTTGGCACAGATACGCAGTATTTT.

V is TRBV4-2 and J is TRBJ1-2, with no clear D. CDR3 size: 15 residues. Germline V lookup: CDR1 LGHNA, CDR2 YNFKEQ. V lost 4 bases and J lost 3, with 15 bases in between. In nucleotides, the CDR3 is TGTGCCAGCAGCCCTCATCTTCCAGCAGACTATGGCTACACCTTC. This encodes CASSPHLPADYGYTF.

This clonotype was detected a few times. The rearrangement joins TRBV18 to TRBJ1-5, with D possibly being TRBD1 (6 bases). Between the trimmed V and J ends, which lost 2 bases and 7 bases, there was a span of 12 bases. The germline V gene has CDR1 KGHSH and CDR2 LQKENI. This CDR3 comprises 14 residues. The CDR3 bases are TGTGCCAGCTCACCAGACGAACAGGGCCAGCCCCAGCATTTT. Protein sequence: CASSPDEQGQPQHF.

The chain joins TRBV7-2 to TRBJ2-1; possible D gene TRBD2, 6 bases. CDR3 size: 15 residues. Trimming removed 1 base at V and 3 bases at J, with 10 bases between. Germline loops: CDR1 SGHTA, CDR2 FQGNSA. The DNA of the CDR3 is TGTGCCAGCAGCTTAGGGCTAGCGCTCTACAATGAGCAGTTCTTC. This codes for CASSLGLALYNEQFF. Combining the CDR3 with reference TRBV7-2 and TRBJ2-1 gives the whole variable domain GAGVSQSPSNKVTEKGKDVELRCDPISGHTALYWYRQSLGQGLEFLIYFQGNSAPDKSGLPSDRFSAERTGGSVSTLTIQRTQQEDSAVYLCASSLGLALYNEQFFGPGTRLTVL.

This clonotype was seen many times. The CDR3 DNA reads TGTGCTAGTGGTTTGGGGGGATACTACGAGCAGTACTTC. Translation: CASGLGGYYEQYF. V is TRBV12-5 and J is TRBJ2-7; D is ambiguous. This CDR3 has 13 amino acids. Trimming took 1 base from V and 3 from J, leaving 7 bases between them. In germline, CDR1 is LGHNT, CDR2 FRNRAP.

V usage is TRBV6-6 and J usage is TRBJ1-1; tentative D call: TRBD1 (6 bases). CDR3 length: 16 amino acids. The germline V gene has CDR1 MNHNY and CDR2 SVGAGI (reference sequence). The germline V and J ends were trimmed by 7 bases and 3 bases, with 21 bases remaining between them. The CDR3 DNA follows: TGTGCCAGCAACCGGGGGCAACAGGGCCGCCACACTGAAGCTTTCTTT. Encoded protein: CASNRGQQGRHTEAFF.

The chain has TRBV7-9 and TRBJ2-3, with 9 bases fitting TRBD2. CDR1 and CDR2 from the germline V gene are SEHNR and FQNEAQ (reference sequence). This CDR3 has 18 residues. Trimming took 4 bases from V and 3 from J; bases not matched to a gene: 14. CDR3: CASSSNLAGAAVTDTQYF. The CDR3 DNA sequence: TGTGCCAGCAGCTCCAATTTAGCGGGAGCCGCGGTAACAGATACGCAGTATTTT. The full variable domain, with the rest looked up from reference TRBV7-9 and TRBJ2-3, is DTGVSQNPRHKITKRGQNVTFRCDPISEHNRLYWYRQTLGQGPEFLTYFQNEAQLEKSRLLSDRFSAERPKGSFSTLEIQRTEQGDSAMYLCASSSNLAGAAVTDTQYFGPGTRLTVL.

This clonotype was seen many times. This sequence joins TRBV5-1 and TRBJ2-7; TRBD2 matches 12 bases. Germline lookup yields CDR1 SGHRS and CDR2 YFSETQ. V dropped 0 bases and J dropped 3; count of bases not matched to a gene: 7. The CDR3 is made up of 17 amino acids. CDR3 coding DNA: TGCGCCAGCAGCTTGGACCCGACTAGCGGGAGCCGCTACGAGCAGTACTTC. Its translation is CASSLDPTSGSRYEQYF.

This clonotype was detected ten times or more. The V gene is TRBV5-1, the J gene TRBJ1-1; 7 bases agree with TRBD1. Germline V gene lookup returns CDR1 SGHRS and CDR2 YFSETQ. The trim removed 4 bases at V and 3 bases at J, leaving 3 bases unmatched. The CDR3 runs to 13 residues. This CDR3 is CASSIQGDTEAFF. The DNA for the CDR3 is TGCGCCAGCAGCATCCAGGGGGACACTGAAGCTTTCTTT. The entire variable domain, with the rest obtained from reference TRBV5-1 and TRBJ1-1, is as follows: KAGVTQTPRYLIKTRGQQVTLSCSPISGHRSVSWYQQTPGQGLQFLFEYFSETQRNKGNFPGRFSGRQFSNSRSEMNVSTLELGDSALYLCASSIQGDTEAFFGQGTRLTVV.

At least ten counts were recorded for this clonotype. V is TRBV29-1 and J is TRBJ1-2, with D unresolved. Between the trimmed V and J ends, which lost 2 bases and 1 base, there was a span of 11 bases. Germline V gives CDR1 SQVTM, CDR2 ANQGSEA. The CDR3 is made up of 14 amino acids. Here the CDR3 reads CSVERTEVNYGYTF. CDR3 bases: TGCAGCGTTGAACGAACAGAGGTTAACTATGGCTACACCTTC.

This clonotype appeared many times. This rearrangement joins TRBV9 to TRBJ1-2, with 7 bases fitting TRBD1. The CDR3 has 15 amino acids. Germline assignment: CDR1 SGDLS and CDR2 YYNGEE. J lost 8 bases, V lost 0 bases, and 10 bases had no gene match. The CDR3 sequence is CASSVGVTGSWGYTF. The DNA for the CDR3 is TGTGCCAGCAGCGTAGGAGTGACAGGGAGTTGGGGCTACACCTTC.

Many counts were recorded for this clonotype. CDR3 sequence reads: CASSLALSLSTDTQYF. CDR3 nucleotides: TGCGCCAGCAGCTTGGCTCTGTCGCTCAGCACAGATACGCAGTATTTT. The V gene is TRBV5-1, the J gene TRBJ2-3; D gene ambiguous. V lost 0 bases to trimming and J lost 0 bases, with 11 bases between them. The germline V gene has CDR1 SGHRS and CDR2 YFSETQ. This CDR3 comprises 16 residues.